Listed below are T cell receptor beta chains from one sample, sequenced in a study of Graves' ophthalmopathy and Graves' hyperthyroidism. TCRdb analysed the multiplex PCR reads with MiXCR anew, one entry per CDR3 protein. The sample has some 170,000 distinct CDR3 sequences; under 45% are singletons. Source material: peripheral blood. The source of these receptors is a man aged 30 to 45 with Graves' ophthalmopathy. Both conserved end residues are part of each CDR3. D genes are given only for firm matches. Not all rows give a size; the values are once, few, many and, for expanded clones, a class.

TGTGCCAGCTCACCACGGACGGGCCGCTCCTACGAGCAGTACTTC	CASSPRTGRSYEQYF	TRBV18	NA	many	TRBJ2-7
TGTGCCAGCAGTTGGGGTAGGGAGACCCAGTACTTC	CASSWGRETQYF	TRBV28	NA	NA	TRBJ2-5
TGCAGTGCGGAGGGAGGAATTCCCTACGAGCAGTACTTC	CSAEGGIPYEQYF	TRBV20-1	NA	many	TRBJ2-7
TGTGCCAGCAGCCCCCGGGGTGGATCCTACGAGCAGTACTTC	CASSPRGGSYEQYF	TRBV6-5	NA	many	TRBJ2-7
TGTGCCAGTAGTAAGGGGCCAGGGCAGCCCCAGCATTTT	CASSKGPGQPQHF	TRBV19	NA	NA	TRBJ1-5
TGTGCCACCAGCCGGAACGAGCCGAGGGTGGACTATGGCTACACCTTC	CATSRNEPRVDYGYTF	TRBV15	NA	NA	TRBJ1-2
TGTGCCACCAGTGACAGGAAGTCCGATGGCTACACCTTC	CATSDRKSDGYTF	TRBV24-1	NA	many	TRBJ1-2
TGTGCCAGCAACTCAATAGGGATAGCCAAAAACATTCAGTACTTC	CASNSIGIAKNIQYF	TRBV13	NA	NA	TRBJ2-4
TGTGCCAGCAGTGAAACCGGGAGCTATGGCTACACCTTC	CASSETGSYGYTF	TRBV28	NA	many	TRBJ1-2
TGTGCCATCAGTCACAATCCGGCCTTATATGGCTACACCTTC	CAISHNPALYGYTF	TRBV10-3	NA	NA	TRBJ1-2
TGTGCCAGCAGTGGACTCAGGGGAAGGGGACGTGAGACCCAGTACTTC	CASSGLRGRGRETQYF	TRBV28	NA	once	TRBJ2-5
TGTGCCAGCAGTGACCGACAGCGAGGCTACACCTTC	CASSDRQRGYTF	TRBV6-2/TRBV6-3	NA	NA	TRBJ1-2
TGTGCCAGCAGCGAACTAGCGGGCCTAGGAGAGCAGTACTTC	CASSELAGLGEQYF	TRBV14	TRBD2	many	TRBJ2-7
TGTGCCAGCACCCGGACGAGGGACAGGGGGCGTTTACGCCAAGAGACCCAGTACTTC	CASTRTRDRGRLRQETQYF	TRBV12-3/TRBV12-4	TRBD1	many	TRBJ2-5
TGTGCCAGCAGGGCCCAACCGGCCGGGGAGCTGTTTTTT	CASRAQPAGELFF	TRBV28	NA	many	TRBJ2-2
TGTGCCAGCAGTATAGGACAGGGGATGAACACTGAAGCTTTCTTT	CASSIGQGMNTEAFF	TRBV28	TRBD1	NA	TRBJ1-1
TGTGCCAGTAGTACCGGACAGGGGATGAACACTGAAGCTTTCTTT	CASSTGQGMNTEAFF	TRBV19	TRBD1	many	TRBJ1-1
TGTGCCAGTACCCCCTCGGGGGGAGGGGAGACCCAGTACTTC	CASTPSGGGETQYF	TRBV19	TRBD2	few	TRBJ2-5
TGTGCCAGCAGTTACTCGAGTAGTAGTGCTAACTATGGCTACACCTTC	CASSYSSSSANYGYTF	TRBV6-5	NA	many	TRBJ1-2
TGTGCCAGCAGTTACCCCCTCGGGGACGAGCAGTACTTC	CASSYPLGDEQYF	TRBV6-4	NA	many	TRBJ2-7
TGCAGTGCTAGAGTTCCCGGAGGAGGGGAGCTGTTTTTT	CSARVPGGGELFF	TRBV20-1	NA	many	TRBJ2-2
TGTGCCAGCAGGGAGTTACGGGACAAAGGTGGGGCCAACGTCCTGACTTTC	CASRELRDKGGANVLTF	TRBV7-9	NA	many	TRBJ2-6
TGTGCCAGCAGTTTCAGGGGGCGGGCTGAAGCTTTCTTT	CASSFRGRAEAFF	TRBV12-3/TRBV12-4	TRBD1	NA	TRBJ1-1
TGTGCCACCACAGGGAGCATGAACACTGAAGCTTTCTTT	CATTGSMNTEAFF	TRBV12-3/TRBV12-4	NA	many	TRBJ1-1
TGTGCCAGCTCCAGGGGGCCAGAGACCCAGTACTTC	CASSRGPETQYF	TRBV24-1	TRBD1	NA	TRBJ2-5
TGTGCCAGCAGGCAACTTCAGGAGATCTCTGGGGCCAACGTCCTGACTTTC	CASRQLQEISGANVLTF	TRBV6-2/TRBV6-3	NA	NA	TRBJ2-6
TGTGCCAGCAGTTACTCGTTACTAGCGGTTTCCTACGAGCAGTACTTC	CASSYSLLAVSYEQYF	TRBV6-5	TRBD2	many	TRBJ2-7
TGTGCCAGCAGCTTAGTTTCCTCCTATAATTCACCCCTCCACTTT	CASSLVSSYNSPLHF	TRBV7-9	NA	many	TRBJ1-6
TGCGCCAGCAGCCCCTCCGGGCGCGCGAACACCGGGGAGCTGTTTTTT	CASSPSGRANTGELFF	TRBV4-3	NA	many	TRBJ2-2
TGTGCCAGCAGTACCAACCCCGAGCCGCCCTACGAGCAGTACTTC	CASSTNPEPPYEQYF	TRBV6-2/TRBV6-3	NA	many	TRBJ2-7
TGCAGTGCTAGAGTAGGGATGAAAGAGACCCAGTACTTC	CSARVGMKETQYF	TRBV20-1	NA	many	TRBJ2-5
TGTGCCAGCAGGCGACCCGCCGCGTCTGGAAACACCATATATTTT	CASRRPAASGNTIYF	TRBV6-1	NA	once	TRBJ1-3
TGCGCCAGCAGCCTGGACCAGGACACCGGGGAGCTGTTTTTT	CASSLDQDTGELFF	TRBV4-1	NA	many	TRBJ2-2
TGTGCCACCAGCAGAGATAAAGGATTGAACACTGAAGCTTTCTTT	CATSRDKGLNTEAFF	TRBV15	NA	many	TRBJ1-1
TGTGCCAGCACCTCCCCAGGGTCTAATTCACCCCTCCACTTT	CASTSPGSNSPLHF	TRBV27	NA	few	TRBJ1-6
TGTGCCAGCAGCCGCCCGGCCAGCGGGAGTTACGAGCAGTACTTC	CASSRPASGSYEQYF	TRBV4-2	TRBD2	many	TRBJ2-7
TGTGCCACCAGCAACCACGAGACCCAGTACTTC	CATSNHETQYF	TRBV15	NA	many	TRBJ2-5
TGTGCCAGCAGTCCTTACAGCGTTAATTCACCCCTCCACTTT	CASSPYSVNSPLHF	TRBV6-2/TRBV6-3	NA	NA	TRBJ1-6
TGTGCCAGCAGTTTTGATGAGAATTCACCCCTCCACTTT	CASSFDENSPLHF	TRBV12-3/TRBV12-4	NA	many	TRBJ1-6
TGTGCCAGCAATGAGGGGACAGGGGGCAGAGAGACCCAGTACTTC	CASNEGTGGRETQYF	TRBV28	TRBD1	NA	TRBJ2-5
TGTGCCAGCAACATGAGGGGACAGTATGGCTACACCTTC	CASNMRGQYGYTF	TRBV19	TRBD1	many	TRBJ1-2
TGTGCCAGCAGCCAGGCAGGGGGGAACACTGAAGCTTTCTTT	CASSQAGGNTEAFF	TRBV3-1	TRBD1	many	TRBJ1-1
TGTGCCAGCACCATAGGACAGGGACCCCACGAGCAGTACTTC	CASTIGQGPHEQYF	TRBV12-3/TRBV12-4	TRBD1	NA	TRBJ2-7
TGTGCCAGCAGAATCGACAGGGTTGTCTCCTACGAGCAGTACTTC	CASRIDRVVSYEQYF	TRBV2	TRBD1	many	TRBJ2-7
TGTGCCAGCAGATATGGACGCGGAGAGACCCAGTACTTC	CASRYGRGETQYF	TRBV2	NA	few	TRBJ2-5
TGTGCCACCAGTAGGGCAACTCGTCAGCCCCAGCATTTT	CATSRATRQPQHF	TRBV24-1	NA	many	TRBJ1-5
TGTGCCAGCATCGAGGGGACAGACTATTCACCCCTCCACTTT	CASIEGTDYSPLHF	TRBV6-2/TRBV6-3	TRBD1	NA	TRBJ1-6
TGTGCCAGTAGTATTGCGGGTCAAGCGGGAGGGTTCTACGAGCAGTACTTC	CASSIAGQAGGFYEQYF	TRBV19	TRBD2	NA	TRBJ2-7
TGTGCCTGGAACACCCTGGGACAAAGTCATTCACCCCTCCACTTT	CAWNTLGQSHSPLHF	TRBV30	NA	NA	TRBJ1-6
TGTGCCAGCAGCGACTACAGGGCTGACACTGAAGCTTTCTTT	CASSDYRADTEAFF	TRBV5-6	NA	many	TRBJ1-1